Listed here is a single T cell receptor (beta chain). This CDR3 spans 15 amino acids. CDR1 is LGHNT and CDR2 is FRNRAP in the germline V gene. Trimming cost V 6 bases and J 2 bases, with 14 bases left between them. This sample is drawn from a study of blood T cell repertoires in COVID-19. Overall study: Samples taken during acute and convalescent COVID-19 were collected in the United States, Italy and Spain. Sources were T cells, B-cell-depleted T cells, or PBMCs; the material itself was cDNA or gDNA.

Original analysis: From reference gene primer amplification, estimates of nucleated cell counts were derived. Method: immunoSEQ multiplex PCR; TCRdb's copy keeps in-frame clones and lacks some. V and J calls and clone size are given by that table; D and trimming were obtained from the DNA. The repertoire holds over 85,000 clones, with 88% as singletons. Material for sequencing was peripheral blood. This clonotype was obtained from a woman aged 50 to 60 with acute or convalescent COVID-19. This chain connects TRBV12-5 to TRBJ2-1; D is possibly TRBD2 (6 bases). CDR3 region: CASGTQGLTYNEQFF. The CDR3 region has the DNA TGTGCTAGTGGCACTCAGGGACTCACCTACAATGAGCAGTTCTTC.